A single TCR beta chain is shown here with its context. Its antigen is not known. The data originate from a study of cytomegalovirus exposure and HLA in healthy donors. Broader study findings: For TCR beta chains, V- and J-gene trimming was later linked to a missense DCLRE1C variant. For most TCR sequences rarity was the rule, although some public TCRs occurred in many donors. Reports state that TCR beta sequences accurately predicted most subjects' HLA-A and HLA-B alleles.

The PCR employed 60 Vbeta primers together with 13 Jbeta primers. Profiled with immunoSEQ multiplex PCR; TCRdb holds only in-frame clones, not every one. The profile shows about 130,000 clones, 78% of them singletons. With 3 bases clipped from V and 6 bases from J, the junction kept 4 bases outside the gene matches. This CDR3 comprises 14 residues. CDR1 is MDHEN, CDR2 SYDVKM, per germline. The TCR comes from a woman aged 35 to 49 in good health and CMV-seronegative. The sequenced sample consisted of PBMCs. The rearrangement links TRBV28 to TRBJ1-5; TRBD1 matches 8 bases. The CDR3 loop is CASSFQGAGQPQHF. As DNA, the CDR3 is TGTGCCAGCAGTTTCCAGGGGGCGGGTCAGCCCCAGCATTTT.